A selection of T cell receptor beta chains follows, all from one sample in a study of blood T cell repertoires in COVID-19. Sequencing used immunoSEQ multiplex PCR; TCRdb keeps in-frame clones, though not all of them. The sample yields about 82,000 clones, more than 75% seen once. Sequenced material: peripheral blood. These receptors originate from a man in his fifties with active or convalescent COVID-19. CDR3s include the opening cysteine and the closing phenylalanine or tryptophan. The order of the fields is J gene, clone size, D gene, V gene, CDR3 protein, CDR3 DNA. A D gene is named only where the DNA matches it firmly. Clone size is not always given. Where it is, it says once, few, many or a class for expanded clones.

j_gene: TRBJ2-1
abundance: -
d_gene: TRBD1
v_gene: TRBV7-2
CDR3aa: CASSPTGATNEQFF
CDR3nt: TGTGCCAGCAGCCCGACAGGGGCCACTAATGAGCAGTTCTTC

j_gene: TRBJ2-7
abundance: -
d_gene: -
v_gene: TRBV7-2
CDR3aa: CASRPGQPSYEQYF
CDR3nt: TGTGCCAGCAGACCGGGACAACCCTCCTACGAGCAGTACTTC

j_gene: TRBJ1-5
abundance: -
d_gene: TRBD1
v_gene: TRBV4-1
CDR3aa: CASSPGTGGNQPQHF
CDR3nt: TGCGCCAGCAGCCCTGGGACAGGGGGGAATCAGCCCCAGCATTTT

j_gene: TRBJ1-2
abundance: once
d_gene: -
v_gene: TRBV10-3
CDR3aa: CAISDVQVNYGYTF
CDR3nt: TGTGCCATCAGTGATGTACAGGTTAACTATGGCTACACCTTC

j_gene: TRBJ2-5
abundance: -
d_gene: TRBD2
v_gene: TRBV7-2
CDR3aa: CASSRRLASQETQYF
CDR3nt: TGTGCCAGCAGCCGTCGACTAGCTAGCCAAGAGACCCAGTACTTC

j_gene: TRBJ2-5
abundance: -
d_gene: -
v_gene: TRBV28
CDR3aa: CASSPQGYQETQYF
CDR3nt: TGTGCCAGCAGTCCGCAGGGGTACCAAGAGACCCAGTACTTC

j_gene: TRBJ1-3
abundance: -
d_gene: -
v_gene: TRBV11-3
CDR3aa: CASSTTDSRGNTIYF
CDR3nt: TGTGCCAGCAGCACAACTGACAGCCGGGGAAACACCATATATTTT

j_gene: TRBJ2-3
abundance: -
d_gene: -
v_gene: TRBV9
CDR3aa: CASSVVRGDTQYF
CDR3nt: TGTGCCAGCAGCGTAGTAAGGGGGGATACGCAGTATTTT

j_gene: TRBJ1-5
abundance: -
d_gene: -
v_gene: TRBV2
CDR3aa: CASRRDNQPQHF
CDR3nt: TGTGCCAGCCGGAGGGACAATCAGCCCCAGCATTTT

j_gene: TRBJ2-3
abundance: once
d_gene: -
v_gene: TRBV2
CDR3aa: CASASTGDTQYF
CDR3nt: TGTGCCAGCGCTAGTACTGGAGATACGCAGTATTTT

j_gene: TRBJ2-3
abundance: -
d_gene: -
v_gene: TRBV5-1
CDR3aa: CASSSDSLTDTQYF
CDR3nt: TGCGCCAGCAGCTCCGACAGCCTCACAGATACGCAGTATTTT

j_gene: TRBJ1-5
abundance: -
d_gene: -
v_gene: TRBV10-2
CDR3aa: CASEAGHSNQPQHF
CDR3nt: TGCGCCAGCGAGGCAGGGCATAGCAATCAGCCCCAGCATTTT

j_gene: TRBJ2-7
abundance: once
d_gene: -
v_gene: TRBV6-5
CDR3aa: CATRAGKPQYF
CDR3nt: TGTGCTACTCGGGCGGGGAAACCGCAGTACTTC

j_gene: TRBJ1-1
abundance: -
d_gene: TRBD1
v_gene: TRBV6-4
CDR3aa: CASRGQGATEAFF
CDR3nt: TGTGCCAGCAGAGGACAGGGGGCCACTGAAGCTTTCTTT

j_gene: TRBJ2-7
abundance: -
d_gene: TRBD2
v_gene: TRBV7-2
CDR3aa: CASSLVSGGEVIYEQYF
CDR3nt: TGTGCCAGCAGCTTAGTAAGCGGGGGTGAGGTAATCTACGAGCAGTACTTC

j_gene: TRBJ1-5
abundance: -
d_gene: -
v_gene: TRBV6-5
CDR3aa: CASTLMGNQPQHF
CDR3nt: TGTGCCAGCACGCTAATGGGCAATCAGCCCCAGCATTTT

j_gene: TRBJ1-1
abundance: -
d_gene: -
v_gene: TRBV29-1
CDR3aa: CSVEVNRDVNTEAFF
CDR3nt: TGCAGCGTTGAAGTAAACAGGGATGTGAACACTGAAGCTTTCTTT

j_gene: TRBJ1-1
abundance: -
d_gene: -
v_gene: TRBV7-8
CDR3aa: CASSSQQGSIGTEAFF
CDR3nt: TGTGCCAGCAGCTCCCAACAGGGATCGATAGGCACTGAAGCTTTCTTT

j_gene: TRBJ2-7
abundance: -
d_gene: TRBD1
v_gene: TRBV18
CDR3aa: CASSPPMTGFDYEQYF
CDR3nt: TGTGCCAGCTCACCACCGATGACAGGGTTTGACTACGAGCAGTACTTC

j_gene: TRBJ2-2
abundance: -
d_gene: TRBD1
v_gene: TRBV19
CDR3aa: CASSIPTGTGNTGELFF
CDR3nt: TGTGCCAGTAGTATACCAACCGGGACAGGGAACACCGGGGAGCTGTTTTTT

j_gene: TRBJ2-4
abundance: -
d_gene: TRBD1
v_gene: TRBV3-1/TRBV3-2
CDR3aa: CASSRPGTGKDIQYF
CDR3nt: TGTGCCAGCAGCCGCCCCGGGACAGGGAAGGACATTCAGTACTTC

j_gene: TRBJ1-1
abundance: -
d_gene: TRBD1
v_gene: TRBV6-5
CDR3aa: CASVARDSNTEAFF
CDR3nt: TGTGCCAGCGTAGCGCGGGACAGTAACACTGAAGCTTTCTTT

j_gene: TRBJ1-2
abundance: few
d_gene: -
v_gene: TRBV3-1/TRBV3-2
CDR3aa: CASSQEGHGSAGNGYTF
CDR3nt: TGTGCCAGCAGCCAGGAGGGGCACGGATCGGCAGGGAATGGCTACACCTTC

j_gene: TRBJ1-4
abundance: -
d_gene: TRBD1
v_gene: TRBV9
CDR3aa: CASSTTPGGNEKLFF
CDR3nt: TGTGCCAGCAGCACAACGCCAGGGGGAAATGAAAAACTGTTTTTT

j_gene: TRBJ2-1
abundance: -
d_gene: -
v_gene: TRBV7-9
CDR3aa: CASSPTAGEQFF
CDR3nt: TGTGCCAGCAGCCCCACCGCAGGGGAGCAGTTCTTC

j_gene: TRBJ1-2
abundance: once
d_gene: -
v_gene: TRBV5-1
CDR3aa: CASSLAPGGANYGYTF
CDR3nt: TGCGCCAGCAGCTTGGCCCCCGGGGGAGCTAACTATGGCTACACCTTC

j_gene: TRBJ1-6
abundance: once
d_gene: -
v_gene: TRBV20-1
CDR3aa: CSALYNSPLHF
CDR3nt: TGCAGTGCTCTTTATAATTCACCCCTCCACTTT

j_gene: TRBJ2-3
abundance: -
d_gene: TRBD2
v_gene: TRBV6-4
CDR3aa: CASSDSSGGADTQYF
CDR3nt: TGTGCCAGCAGTGACTCTAGCGGGGGGGCAGATACGCAGTATTTT

j_gene: TRBJ2-3
abundance: -
d_gene: TRBD1
v_gene: TRBV28
CDR3aa: CASSHPGQGRLVTDTQYF
CDR3nt: TGTGCCAGCAGCCACCCGGGACAGGGTCGTCTTGTAACAGATACGCAGTATTTT

j_gene: TRBJ1-4
abundance: -
d_gene: TRBD1
v_gene: TRBV4-1
CDR3aa: CASSLQGASNEKLFF
CDR3nt: TGCGCCAGCAGCCTACAGGGGGCAAGTAATGAAAAACTGTTTTTT

j_gene: TRBJ2-1
abundance: -
d_gene: TRBD1
v_gene: TRBV29-1
CDR3aa: CSVGGTGWDNEQFF
CDR3nt: TGCAGCGTTGGGGGGACAGGGTGGGACAATGAGCAGTTCTTC

j_gene: TRBJ1-1
abundance: -
d_gene: -
v_gene: TRBV6-5
CDR3aa: CASSYSPHGGSEAFF
CDR3nt: TGTGCCAGCAGTTACTCGCCGCACGGGGGGTCTGAAGCTTTCTTT

j_gene: TRBJ1-5
abundance: -
d_gene: -
v_gene: TRBV14
CDR3aa: CASSQGPGYQPQHF
CDR3nt: TGTGCCAGCAGCCAAGGCCCGGGGTACCAGCCCCAGCATTTT

j_gene: TRBJ1-3
abundance: -
d_gene: -
v_gene: TRBV18
CDR3aa: CASSLTENTIYF
CDR3nt: TGTGCCAGCTCACTCACAGAGAACACCATATATTTT